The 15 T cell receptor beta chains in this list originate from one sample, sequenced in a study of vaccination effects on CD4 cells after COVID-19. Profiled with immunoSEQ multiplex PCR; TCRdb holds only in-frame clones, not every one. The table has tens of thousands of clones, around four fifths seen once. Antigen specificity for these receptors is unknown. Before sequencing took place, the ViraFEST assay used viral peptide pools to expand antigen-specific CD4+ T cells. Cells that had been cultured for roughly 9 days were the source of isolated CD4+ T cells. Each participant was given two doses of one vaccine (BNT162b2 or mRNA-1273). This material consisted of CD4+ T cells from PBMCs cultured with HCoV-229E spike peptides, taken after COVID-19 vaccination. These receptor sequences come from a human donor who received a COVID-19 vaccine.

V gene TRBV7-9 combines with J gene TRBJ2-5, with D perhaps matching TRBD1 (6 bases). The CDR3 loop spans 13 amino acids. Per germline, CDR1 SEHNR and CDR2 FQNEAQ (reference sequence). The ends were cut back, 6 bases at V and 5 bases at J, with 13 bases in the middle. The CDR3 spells CASSSGVEETQYF. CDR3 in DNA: TGTGCCAGCAGTTCAGGGGTGGAGGAGACCCAGTACTTC.

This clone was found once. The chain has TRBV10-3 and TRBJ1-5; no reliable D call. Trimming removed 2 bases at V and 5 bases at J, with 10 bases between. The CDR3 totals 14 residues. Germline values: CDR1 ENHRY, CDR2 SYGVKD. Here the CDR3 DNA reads TGTGCCATCAGTGAGACCCCTAGGTATCAGCCCCAGCATTTT. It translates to CAISETPRYQPQHF.

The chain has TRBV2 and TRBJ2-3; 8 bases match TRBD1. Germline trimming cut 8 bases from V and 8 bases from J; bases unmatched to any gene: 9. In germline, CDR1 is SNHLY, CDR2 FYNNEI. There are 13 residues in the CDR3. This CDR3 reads CASRWTGPVTQYF. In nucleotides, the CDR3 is TGTGCCAGCCGATGGACAGGGCCGGTTACGCAGTATTTT.

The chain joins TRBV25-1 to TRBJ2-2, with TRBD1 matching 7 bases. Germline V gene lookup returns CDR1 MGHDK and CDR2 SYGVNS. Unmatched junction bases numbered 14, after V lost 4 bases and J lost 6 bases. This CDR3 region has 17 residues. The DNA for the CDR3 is TGTGCCAGCAGTGGGACGACAGGGAGAAATCGGGCCGGGGAGCTGTTTTTT. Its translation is CASSGTTGRNRAGELFF. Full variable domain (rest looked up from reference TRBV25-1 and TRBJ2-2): EADIYQTPRYLVIGTGKKITLECSQTMGHDKMYWYQQDPGMELHLIHYSYGVNSTEKGDLSSESTVSRIRTEHFPLTLESARPSHTSQYLCASSGTTGRNRAGELFFGEGSRLTVL.

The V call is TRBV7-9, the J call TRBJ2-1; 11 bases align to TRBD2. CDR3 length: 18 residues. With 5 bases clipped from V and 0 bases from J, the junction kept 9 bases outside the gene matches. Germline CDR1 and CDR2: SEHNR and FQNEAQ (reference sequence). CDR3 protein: CASSAPPSGGSSYNEQFF. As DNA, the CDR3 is TGTGCCAGCAGCGCCCCCCCTAGCGGGGGGAGCTCCTACAATGAGCAGTTCTTC.

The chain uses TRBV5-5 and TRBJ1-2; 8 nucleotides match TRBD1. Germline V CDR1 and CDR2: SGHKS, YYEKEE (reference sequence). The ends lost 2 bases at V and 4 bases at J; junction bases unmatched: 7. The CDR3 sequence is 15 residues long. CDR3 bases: TGTGCCAGCAGCTTTCCGGGACAGGACATCTATGGCTACACCTTC. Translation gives CASSFPGQDIYGYTF.

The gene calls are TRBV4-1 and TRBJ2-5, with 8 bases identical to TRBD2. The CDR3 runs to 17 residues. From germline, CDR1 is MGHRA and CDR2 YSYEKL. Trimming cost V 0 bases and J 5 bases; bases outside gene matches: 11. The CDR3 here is CASSQDVRRGVGETQYF. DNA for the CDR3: TGCGCCAGCAGCCAAGACGTGCGGCGGGGGGTCGGGGAGACCCAGTACTTC.

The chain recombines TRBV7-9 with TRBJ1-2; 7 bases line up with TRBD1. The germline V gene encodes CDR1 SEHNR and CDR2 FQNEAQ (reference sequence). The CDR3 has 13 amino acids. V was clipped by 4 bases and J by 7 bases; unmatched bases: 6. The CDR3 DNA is TGTGCCAGCAGCTCCACAGGGGCGGGTGGCTACACCTTC. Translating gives CASSSTGAGGYTF.

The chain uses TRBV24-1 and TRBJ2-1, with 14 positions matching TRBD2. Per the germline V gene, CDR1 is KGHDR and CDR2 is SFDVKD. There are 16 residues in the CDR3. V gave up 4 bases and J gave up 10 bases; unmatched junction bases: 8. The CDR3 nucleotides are TGTGCCACCAGTGACCCGGGACTAGCGGGGGTAGGAGAGCAGTTCTTC. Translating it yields CATSDPGLAGVGEQFF.

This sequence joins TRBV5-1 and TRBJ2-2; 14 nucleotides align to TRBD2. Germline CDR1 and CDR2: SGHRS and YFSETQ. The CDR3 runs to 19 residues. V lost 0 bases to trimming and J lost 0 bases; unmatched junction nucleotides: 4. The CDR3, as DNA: TGCGCCAGCAGCTTGGTCCGGACTAGCGGGGGGTCGAACACCGGGGAGCTGTTTTTT. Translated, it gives CASSLVRTSGGSNTGELFF.

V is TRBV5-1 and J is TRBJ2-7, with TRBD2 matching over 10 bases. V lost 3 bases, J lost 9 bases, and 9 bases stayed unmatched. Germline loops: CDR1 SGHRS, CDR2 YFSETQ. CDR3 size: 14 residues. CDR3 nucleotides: TGCGCCAGCAGCTCGGGGCTAGCGGGGGACGTGCAGTACGTC. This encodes CASSSGLAGDVQYV.

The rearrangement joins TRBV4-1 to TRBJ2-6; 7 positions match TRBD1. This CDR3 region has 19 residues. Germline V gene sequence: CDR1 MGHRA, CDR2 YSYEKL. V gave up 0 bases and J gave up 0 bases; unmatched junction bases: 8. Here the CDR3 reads CASSQDVGRGISGANVLTF. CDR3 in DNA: TGCGCCAGCAGCCAAGATGTCGGCAGGGGGATCTCTGGGGCCAACGTCCTGACTTTC.

In DNA, the CDR3 is TGTGCCACCAGTGATCCGGACGCCCGCAGACACAATGAGCAGTTCTTC. Translating gives CATSDPDARRHNEQFF. The chain joins TRBV24-1 to TRBJ2-1, with D uncertain. Germline CDR1 reads KGHDR; CDR2 reads SFDVKD. The CDR3 is 16 amino acids. The V end was cut by 3 bases, the J end by 5 bases, with 16 bases between.

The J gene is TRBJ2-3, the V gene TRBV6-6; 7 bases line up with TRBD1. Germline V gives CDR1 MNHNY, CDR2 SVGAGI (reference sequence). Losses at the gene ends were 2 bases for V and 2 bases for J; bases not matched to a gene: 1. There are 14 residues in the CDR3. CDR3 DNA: TGTGCCAGCAGTTACGGGACAGTCACAGATACGCAGTATTTT. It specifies CASSYGTVTDTQYF.

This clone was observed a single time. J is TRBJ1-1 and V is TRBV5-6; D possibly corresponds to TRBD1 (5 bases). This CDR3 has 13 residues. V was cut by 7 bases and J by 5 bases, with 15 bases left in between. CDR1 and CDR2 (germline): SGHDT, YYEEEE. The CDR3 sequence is CASHTQVRTEAFF. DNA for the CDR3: TGTGCCAGCCATACACAGGTCAGGACTGAAGCTTTCTTT.